The 25 T cell receptor beta chains below come from one sample, sequenced in a study of T cell repertoires in cytomegalovirus infection. Each CDR3 protein gets one entry after TCRdb re-called the reads with MiXCR. In the table there are 300,000 or so distinct CDR3 sequences, 8% to 10% of which are singletons. Sequenced: PBMCs. Source of these receptors: a human donor in good health (CMV status not recorded). Some clones in this sample may be carry-over from other donors' samples.

This clonotype was found many times. The chain recombines TRBV20-1 with TRBJ1-2; a possible D gene is TRBD1 (5 bases). Germline values: CDR1 DFQATT, CDR2 SNEGSKA (reference sequence). The CDR3 consists of 13 residues. Trimming shortened V by 6 bases and J by 4 bases, and 15 bases separated the two germline ends. CDR3 residues: CSAQSGGGYGYTF. As DNA, the CDR3 is TGCAGTGCCCAAAGCGGTGGGGGCTATGGCTACACCTTC.

The gene calls are TRBV12-3 or TRBV12-4 and TRBJ1-3; the match to TRBD1 covers 9 bases. The CDR3 is 18 residues long. Trimming at V came to 3 bases and at J to 0 bases, leaving 9 bases not matched to a gene. The CDR3: CASSFNLGTGSSGNTIYF. The CDR3 DNA reads TGTGCCAGCAGTTTCAACCTCGGGACAGGGAGCTCTGGAAACACCATATATTTT.

This clonotype was counted at least ten times. The V call is TRBV7-9, the J call TRBJ2-1; D unresolved. Trimming pared 1 base from V and 7 bases from J, leaving 5 bases between. The V gene's germline CDR1 is SEHNR and CDR2 FQNEAQ (reference sequence). CDR3 size: 12 residues. CDR3 sequence reads: CASSLELNEQFF. In DNA, the CDR3 is TGTGCCAGCAGCTTAGAGCTAAATGAGCAGTTCTTC.

This clonotype has a count of ten or more. CDR3 sequence: CASSFIQGREFF. The CDR3 DNA reads TGTGCCAGCAGTTTTATACAGGGGCGCGAGTTCTTC. The chain carries TRBV12-3 or TRBV12-4 and TRBJ2-1; the match to TRBD1 covers 7 bases. The length of the CDR3 is 12 residues. J lost 14 bases, V lost 3 bases, and 7 bases had no gene match.

In its sample, this clonotype was seen many times. The genes are TRBV7-9 and TRBJ1-5, with 8 bases aligning to TRBD1. V was clipped by 5 bases and J by 3 bases; unmatched bases: 6. The CDR3 extends over 15 amino acids. CDR1 and CDR2 from the germline V gene are SEHNR and FQNEAQ (reference sequence). CDR3 loop: CASSPGQDFNQPQHF. The CDR3 DNA sequence: TGTGCCAGCAGCCCGGGACAGGACTTCAATCAGCCCCAGCATTTT.

In this sample, this clonotype turned up many times. The chain uses TRBV6-1 and TRBJ2-2; TRBD1 aligns across 8 bases. The CDR3 covers 16 residues. V lost 1 base to trimming and J lost 9 bases; unmatched junction nucleotides: 10. The V gene's germline CDR1 is MNHNS and CDR2 SASEGT. CDR3 nucleotide sequence: TGTGCCAGCAGTGAAGAGTTAGGACAGGGATCCAGGGAGCTGTTTTTT. As protein: CASSEELGQGSRELFF.

This chain uses TRBV18 with TRBJ1-3; possible D gene TRBD1, 6 bases. In germline, CDR1 is KGHSH, CDR2 LQKENI. The CDR3 is 15 residues long. Deletions cut 3 bases from V and 9 bases from J, with 18 bases between. CDR3 nucleotides: TGTGCCAGCTCACCCGACAGGACGATCCGGGGCACCATATATTTT. As protein: CASSPDRTIRGTIYF.

This clonotype has a handful of counts. J is TRBJ1-2 and V is TRBV20-1; 7 bases align to TRBD1. Germline V lookup: CDR1 DFQATT, CDR2 SNEGSKA (reference sequence). CDR3 length: 13 residues. After removal of 6 bases from V and 1 base from J, the junction contained 5 bases not matched to a gene. The CDR3 protein is CSAWTGFNYGYTF. The CDR3 DNA reads TGCAGTGCATGGACAGGATTTAACTATGGCTACACCTTC.

This chain uses TRBV5-1 with TRBJ1-4, with TRBD1 as a possible D gene (5 bases). Germline V gene data show CDR1 as SGHRS and CDR2 as YFSETQ. The V and J ends lost 5 bases and 3 bases respectively, with 14 bases between them. The CDR3 extends over 15 amino acids. This chain's CDR3 is CASSSQGNSNEKLFF. The CDR3 nucleotides read TGCGCCAGCAGTTCTCAGGGTAATTCTAATGAAAAACTGTTTTTT. Complete variable domain (other parts from reference TRBV5-1 and TRBJ1-4): KAGVTQTPRYLIKTRGQQVTLSCSPISGHRSVSWYQQTPGQGLQFLFEYFSETQRNKGNFPGRFSGRQFSNSRSEMNVSTLELGDSALYLCASSSQGNSNEKLFFGSGTQLSVL.

The table lists this clonotype with many counts. V is TRBV6-2 or TRBV6-3 and J is TRBJ1-5; D unclear. CDR3 size: 13 residues. Germline V CDR1 and CDR2: MNHEY, SVGEGT. V shed 0 bases and J shed 4 bases, with 4 bases lying between them. The CDR3 coding sequence is TGTGCCAGCAGTTACTCGCGGAATCAGCCCCAGCATTTT. This encodes CASSYSRNQPQHF.

Ten or more counts support this clonotype. The CDR3 nucleotides are TGTGCCAGCAGCCTTCTTTACGGGACAGGGGACATAATCACTGAAGCTTTCTTT. This sequence encodes CASSLLYGTGDIITEAFF. The V gene is TRBV6-2 or TRBV6-3, the J gene TRBJ1-1; 10 bases agree with TRBD1. Germline CDR1 MNHEY, CDR2 SVGEGT. V lost 6 bases, J lost 4 bases, and 17 bases stayed unmatched. The CDR3 runs 18 residues.

Details on this clonotype: This may be a read error, as it is one base from a much larger clone. This sequence joins TRBV25-1 and TRBJ1-1; no reliable D call. The CDR3 sequence is 14 residues long. Germline CDR1 is MGHDK and CDR2 is SYGVNS. The CDR3 DNA is TGTGCCAACAGTGAAGCGGGGATGAACACTGAAGCTTTCTTT. It encodes CANSEAGMNTEAFF.

V usage is TRBV2 and J usage is TRBJ1-1, with a weak D call TRBD1 (6 bases). Between the trimmed V and J ends, which lost 0 bases and 1 base, there was a span of 9 bases. The germline CDR1 and CDR2 sequences are SNHLY and FYNNEI. The CDR3 sequence is 15 residues long. In nucleotides, the CDR3 is TGTGCCAGCAGTGAAGCGGGGGCGGCGAACACTGAAGCTTTCTTT. Translating it yields CASSEAGAANTEAFF.

The genes are TRBV5-1 and TRBJ1-4; TRBD1 aligns across 9 bases. The CDR3 is 15 amino acids. The germline V gene encodes CDR1 SGHRS and CDR2 YFSETQ. V lost 4 bases and J lost 8; bases outside the gene matches: 9. CDR3 DNA: TGCGCCAGCAGCAAATCCGGGACAGGGCGAGAAAAACTGTTTTTT. Protein sequence: CASSKSGTGREKLFF.

This clonotype has a count of ten or more. This rearrangement joins TRBV4-1 to TRBJ1-6; a possible D gene is TRBD1 (5 bases). Germline V gene data show CDR1 as MGHRA and CDR2 as YSYEKL. Trimming took 3 bases from V and 10 from J, leaving 13 bases between them. This CDR3 is built from 14 residues. The DNA of the CDR3 is TGCGCCAGCAGCCAGACCTGGGGCAAATCACCCCTCCACTTT. Its protein is CASSQTWGKSPLHF.

This clonotype appeared many times. The chain is built from TRBV7-8 and TRBJ2-2, with D unresolved. CDR1 and CDR2 (germline): SGHVS, FQNEAQ. This CDR3 contains 15 residues. V dropped 7 bases and J dropped 1 base, with 13 bases sitting between them. The CDR3 bases are TGTGCCAGCACCCCCCCTGGGGTGAACACCGGGGAGCTGTTTTTT. Translation gives CASTPPGVNTGELFF.

This clonotype was counted many times. This sequence joins TRBV7-2 and TRBJ1-5; the D is unclear. Germline V gene data show CDR1 as SGHTA and CDR2 as FQGNSA. This CDR3 has 13 amino acids. V lost 5 bases and J 3 bases, leaving 8 bases between the germline ends. The CDR3 DNA reads as TGTGCCAGCAGCCCGTTGTTCAATCAGCCCCAGCATTTT. It codes for CASSPLFNQPQHF.

This clonotype was counted ten times or more. The V gene is TRBV20-1, the J gene TRBJ1-2, with D tentatively TRBD1 (5 bases). The CDR3 is 14 amino acids. Germline loops: CDR1 DFQATT, CDR2 SNEGSKA (reference sequence). V lost 0 bases and J 3 bases, leaving 11 bases between the germline ends. The CDR3 DNA reads TGCAGTGCTAGAGACCCAGGGATCGACTATGGCTACACCTTC. Encoded protein: CSARDPGIDYGYTF.

CDR3 in amino acids: CATKSAGAYNEQFF. The CDR3 DNA sequence: TGTGCCACCAAGAGTGCGGGGGCCTACAATGAGCAGTTCTTC. The chain links TRBV6-6 to TRBJ2-1; 7 bases map to TRBD2. The CDR3 loop spans 14 amino acids. Germline CDR1 reads MNHNY; CDR2 reads SVGAGI (reference sequence). Trimming removed 10 bases from V and 2 bases from J; junction bases left unmatched: 8.

The gene calls are TRBV20-1 and TRBJ2-3; 7 bases fit TRBD2. CDR1 is DFQATT and CDR2 is SNEGSKA in the germline V gene (reference sequence). The CDR3 extends over 13 amino acids. V lost 7 bases, J lost 2 bases, and 6 bases stayed unmatched. CDR3 DNA sequence: TGCAGTGGACCCGGACTAGTCACAGATACGCAGTATTTT. This gives the protein CSGPGLVTDTQYF.

The CDR3 DNA reads as TGCGCCAGCAGTTCTGCCTCGGGGGGGGGACAGGTCGTGGATACGCAGTATTTT. It specifies CASSSASGGGQVVDTQYF. This sequence joins TRBV5-1 and TRBJ2-3, with D perhaps matching TRBD1 or TRBD2 (8 bases each). With 5 bases removed from V and 6 bases from J, the gap between germline ends came to 28 bases. CDR1 and CDR2 from the germline V gene are SGHRS and YFSETQ. The CDR3 is 18 amino acids.

In its sample, this clonotype was seen many times. The genes are TRBV5-1 and TRBJ2-2; 7 bases agree with TRBD1. Germline V gives CDR1 SGHRS, CDR2 YFSETQ. This CDR3 spans 17 amino acids. After removal of 2 bases from V and 1 base from J, the junction contained 8 bases not matched to a gene. CDR3 DNA sequence: TGCGCCAGCAGCTTCGCCGGGACAGCCTTGAACACCGGGGAGCTGTTTTTT. This codes for CASSFAGTALNTGELFF.

This clonotype was seen ten or more times. The chain links TRBV7-9 to TRBJ1-1; 7 nucleotides agree with TRBD1. From germline, CDR1 is SEHNR and CDR2 FQNEAQ (reference sequence). J lost 6 bases, V lost 5 bases, and 6 bases had no gene match. This CDR3 contains 13 residues. The CDR3 bases are TGTGCCAGCAGCCAGAGACAGGGATCTGAAGCTTTCTTT. Translating it yields CASSQRQGSEAFF.

The chain combines TRBV20-1 with TRBJ2-1, with 8 bases matching TRBD2. V trimming: 3 bases; J trimming: 8 bases; junction bases outside the gene matches: 6. CDR1 and CDR2 from the germline V gene are DFQATT and SNEGSKA (reference sequence). CDR3 length: 13 amino acids. The CDR3 DNA is TGCAGTGCTAGCGGGGGGGCCATCGATGAGCAGTTCTTC. Translation gives CSASGGAIDEQFF.

This clonotype was seen many times. The chain couples TRBV9 to TRBJ2-3; D uncertain. Germline V gene lookup returns CDR1 SGDLS and CDR2 YYNGEE. Trimming cost V 0 bases and J 0 bases, with 8 bases left between them. The CDR3 spans 15 residues. CDR3 loop: CASSVGRVSTDTQYF. CDR3 sequence (DNA): TGTGCCAGCAGCGTAGGACGGGTCAGCACAGATACGCAGTATTTT.